The following is a T cell receptor (beta chain) sequence with its context. What it binds is not known. From germline, CDR1 is SNHLY and CDR2 FYNNEI. Trimming took off 2 bases at V and 3 bases at J, with 5 bases between the two ends. The CDR3 is 13 amino acids. The data stem from a study of shared clonotypes between healthy human individuals. Study observations and caveats: The four-donor shared clonotypes exceeded non-shared clonotypes in generation probability, with non-shared ones scoring lower.

Assay used: immunoSEQ multiplex PCR; TCRdb lists only in-frame clones, some missing. The sample has 150,000 to 200,000 clones; 80% to 95% are singletons. The sequence came from a woman aged 30 to 39 in good health. The chain couples TRBV2 to TRBJ1-3, with D hard to call. The specimen sequenced was naive CD4+ T cells sorted from blood. Subset given: CD45RA+ positively selected. The DNA of the CDR3 is TGTGCCAGCAGTGAAAAGGTTGGAAACACCATATATTTT. Its protein product is CASSEKVGNTIYF.